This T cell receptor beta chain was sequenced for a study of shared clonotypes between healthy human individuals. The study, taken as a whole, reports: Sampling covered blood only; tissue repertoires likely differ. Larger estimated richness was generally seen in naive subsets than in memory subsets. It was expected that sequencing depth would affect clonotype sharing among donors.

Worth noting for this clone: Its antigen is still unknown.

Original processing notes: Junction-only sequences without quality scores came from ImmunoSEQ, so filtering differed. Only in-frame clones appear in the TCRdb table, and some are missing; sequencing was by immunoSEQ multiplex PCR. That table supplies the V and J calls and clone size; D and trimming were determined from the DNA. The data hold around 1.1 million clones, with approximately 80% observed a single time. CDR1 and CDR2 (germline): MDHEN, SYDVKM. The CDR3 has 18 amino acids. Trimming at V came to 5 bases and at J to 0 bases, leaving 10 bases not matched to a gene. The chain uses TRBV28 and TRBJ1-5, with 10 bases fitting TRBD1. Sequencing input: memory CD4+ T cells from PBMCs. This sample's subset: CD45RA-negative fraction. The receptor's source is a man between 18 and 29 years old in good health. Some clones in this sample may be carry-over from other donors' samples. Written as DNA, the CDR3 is TGTGCCAGCAGTCCTCCGGGACAGGGGACCCATAGCAATCAGCCCCAGCATTTT. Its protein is CASSPPGQGTHSNQPQHF.